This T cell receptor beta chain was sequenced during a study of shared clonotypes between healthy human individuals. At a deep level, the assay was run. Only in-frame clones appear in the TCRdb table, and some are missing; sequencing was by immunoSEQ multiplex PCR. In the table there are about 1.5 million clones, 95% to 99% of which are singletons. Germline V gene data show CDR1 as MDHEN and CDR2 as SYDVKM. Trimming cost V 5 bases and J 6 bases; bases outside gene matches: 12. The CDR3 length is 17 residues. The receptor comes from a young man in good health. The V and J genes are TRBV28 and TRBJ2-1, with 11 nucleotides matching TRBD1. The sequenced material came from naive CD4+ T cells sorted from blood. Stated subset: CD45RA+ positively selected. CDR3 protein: CASSPNSGTGGRNEQFF. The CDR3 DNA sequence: TGTGCCAGCAGTCCGAACTCTGGGACAGGGGGGCGCAATGAGCAGTTCTTC.